A few counts support the clone carrying this T cell receptor beta chain. The antigen remains unidentified. This sample is part of a study of graft-versus-host responses after intestinal transplantation. Turning to the study itself: Tacrolimus and steroids were given for around 3 years to all recipients after anti-thymocyte globulin induction. Study-level points and caveats: The authors found GvH clones in recipient marrow, some appearing first in ileum or blood. Clonal ratios of graft-versus-host to host-versus-graft in allografts were high for patients exhibiting graft-donor T cell macrochimerism.

CDR1 and CDR2 (germline): MNHEY, SMNVEV (reference sequence). The CDR3 extends over 15 amino acids. The ends were cut back, 2 bases at V and 8 bases at J, with 18 bases in the middle. Assay: immunoSEQ multiplex PCR; the TCRdb copy retains only in-frame clones and omits some. The data show around 100,000 clones, 90% to 95% seen once. The material sequenced was unstimulated CD4+ T cells sorted from spleen or lymph node cells, taken before transplant. The V and J genes are TRBV27 and TRBJ1-2; perhaps TRBD1 as D (6 bases). This sequence originates from a human donor who was the organ donor for an intestinal transplant. The CDR3 DNA follows: TGTGCCAGCAGTTTAAGAGGGGACAACAGGGAAGGCTACACCTTC. Translated: CASSLRGDNREGYTF.